Following are 25 T cell receptor beta chains from one sample sequenced in a study of beta chain features in type 1 diabetes. Study-wide results and limits: Shorter TCRB CDR3s, moderately but significantly so, marked every one of the four CD4+ subsets in Type 1 diabetes patients.

These receptors are not linked to any known antigen. What was sequenced were expressed TCRB transcripts, since all of the isolated RNA had been reverse transcribed. The protocol was immunoSEQ multiplex PCR, while the TCRdb copy is restricted to in-frame clones and leaves out a portion. The data show roughly 730,000 clones, with roughly 13% seen just once and around 0.022% held by the top ten. Sequencing was done on a sample of naive CD4+ T cells from blood. The source of these receptors is a man aged 18 to 30 with type 1 diabetes.

This clone was counted only a few times. The rearrangement links TRBV10-1 to TRBJ2-7; 8 bases fit TRBD1. V was clipped by 5 bases and J by 5 bases; unmatched bases: 8. Germline CDR1 reads WNHNN; CDR2 reads SYGVQD (reference sequence). This CDR3 contains 14 residues. The CDR3 bases are TGCGCCAGCAGTCCCGGACAGGGAGTCGACGAGCAGTACTTC. It codes for CASSPGQGVDEQYF.

This clone was seen many times. The V call is TRBV10-3, the J call TRBJ2-7; no clear D. This CDR3 region has 12 residues. The ends were cut back, 10 bases at V and 1 base at J, with 11 bases in the middle. From germline, CDR1 is ENHRY and CDR2 SYGVKD. For the CDR3, the DNA is TGTGCCAGTCCCAGGTGGTCCTACGAGCAGTACTTC. Protein sequence: CASPRWSYEQYF.

The table lists this clone with a few counts. V is TRBV18 and J is TRBJ2-7; no definite D call. Germline assignment: CDR1 KGHSH and CDR2 LQKENI. The CDR3 extends over 12 amino acids. The ends were cut back, 7 bases at V and 4 bases at J, with 11 bases in the middle. CDR3 amino acids: CASLSEAYEQYF. The CDR3 region has the DNA TGTGCCAGCTTGTCCGAGGCATACGAGCAGTACTTC.

V usage is TRBV7-8 and J usage is TRBJ1-1; D possibly corresponds to TRBD1 (5 bases). The CDR3 runs to 15 residues. V lost 5 bases and J 2 bases, leaving 15 bases between the germline ends. From germline, CDR1 is SGHVS and CDR2 FQNEAQ. The CDR3 here is CASSPRPRANTEAFF. DNA of the CDR3: TGTGCCAGCAGCCCCCGGCCCAGGGCTAACACTGAAGCTTTCTTT. The full variable domain, in which reference TRBV7-8 and TRBJ1-1 provide the parts outside the CDR3, is GAGVSQSPRYKVAKRGQDVALRCDPISGHVSLFWYQQALGQGPEFLTYFQNEAQLDKSGLPSDRFFAERPEGSVSTLKIQRTQQEDSAVYLCASSPRPRANTEAFFGQGTRLTVV.

This sequence joins TRBV10-1 and TRBJ2-1, with 8 bases identical to TRBD1. This CDR3 region has 13 residues. The germline V gene has CDR1 WNHNN and CDR2 SYGVQD (reference sequence). V shed 5 bases, J shed 8 bases, and the junction held 5 bases outside the gene matches. CDR3 in DNA: TGCGCCAGCAGTCCCGGACAGGGCGATGAGCAGTTCTTC. It translates to CASSPGQGDEQFF.

This clone was seen only a few times. The V call is TRBV6-5, the J call TRBJ1-1, with D perhaps matching TRBD1 (5 bases). Trimming removed 0 bases at V and 0 bases at J, with 11 bases between. CDR1 is MNHEY and CDR2 is SVGAGI in the germline V gene. The CDR3 consists of 16 residues. CDR3 coding DNA: TGTGCCAGCAGTTACTCGGGCAGGGTGGTGAACACTGAAGCTTTCTTT. Translated, it gives CASSYSGRVVNTEAFF.

The chain couples TRBV9 to TRBJ2-5; D gene uncertain. This CDR3 spans 14 amino acids. Germline lookup yields CDR1 SGDLS and CDR2 YYNGEE. Between the trimmed V and J ends, which lost 0 bases and 0 bases, there was a span of 6 bases. Written as DNA, the CDR3 is TGTGCCAGCAGCGTAGGATGGAACCAAGAGACCCAGTACTTC. Translating it yields CASSVGWNQETQYF.

A few counts support this clone. The V call is TRBV6-6, the J call TRBJ2-7; D gene ambiguous. CDR3 length: 13 amino acids. The ends were cut back, 8 bases at V and 5 bases at J, with 16 bases in the middle. CDR1 is MNHNY and CDR2 is SVGAGI in the germline V gene (reference sequence). CDR3 sequence (DNA): TGTGCCAGCGCACGTCTGCTCTCTCACGAGCAGTACTTC. Protein product: CASARLLSHEQYF.

The table lists this clone with a few counts. The chain has TRBV7-9 and TRBJ2-1; maybe TRBD2 (5 bases). Germline-derived CDR1 and CDR2 are SEHNR and FQNEAQ (reference sequence). Trimming shortened V by 3 bases and J by 0 bases, and 9 bases separated the two germline ends. The CDR3 is 15 amino acids. The CDR3 DNA is TGTGCCAGCAGCTTCGCTAGCAGCTCCTACAATGAGCAGTTCTTC. It encodes CASSFASSSYNEQFF.

This clone showed up just a few times. Other DNA sequences in the sample encode the same CDR3. This chain connects TRBV6-5 to TRBJ1-2; D is unresolved. V shed 0 bases and J shed 1 base, with 9 bases lying between them. This CDR3 contains 15 residues. Germline CDR1 reads MNHEY; CDR2 reads SVGAGI. In DNA, the CDR3 is TGTGCCAGCAGTTACTCGAAAGGTCTTAACTATGGCTACACCTTC. Translated: CASSYSKGLNYGYTF.

This clone has more than one count but fewer than ten. This chain's CDR3 is CAISGALSGYNEQFF. CDR3 in DNA: TGTGCCATCAGTGGGGCGCTTTCGGGATACAATGAGCAGTTCTTC. This chain joins TRBV10-3 and TRBJ2-1; TRBD2 might be the D (5 bases). Trimming stripped 4 bases from V and 4 bases from J, with 14 bases between. The CDR3 totals 15 residues. Germline V gives CDR1 ENHRY, CDR2 SYGVKD.

A note on this clone: One end of the junction is discordant with germline, which a read error may explain. J is TRBJ1-4 and V is TRBV30; the match to TRBD1 covers 7 bases. The CDR3 extends over 15 amino acids. Germline V gene sequence: CDR1 GTSNPN, CDR2 SVGIG (reference sequence). CDR3 DNA: TGTACCTGGAGTGTACTCGGACAGGAGAATGAAAAACTGTTTTTT. It encodes CTWSVLGQENEKLFF.

The chain employs TRBV25-1 and TRBJ2-3; TRBD1 might be the D (6 bases). This CDR3 spans 13 amino acids. Germline V gene lookup returns CDR1 MGHDK and CDR2 SYGVNS. V was clipped by 6 bases and J by 5 bases, with 12 bases between them. The CDR3 sequence is CASRQGRGDTQYF. The CDR3 bases are TGTGCCAGCAGACAGGGAAGGGGAGATACGCAGTATTTT.

This clone turned up a few times. The J gene is TRBJ2-3, the V gene TRBV6-4, with no clear D. The CDR3 covers 13 residues. The V and J ends lost 0 bases and 4 bases respectively, with 5 bases between them. Germline-derived CDR1 and CDR2 are MRHNA and SNTAGT. The CDR3 DNA is TGTGCCAGCAGTGACTCACTTCCAGATACGCAGTATTTT. As protein: CASSDSLPDTQYF.

This clone was detected a few times. The chain couples TRBV4-1 to TRBJ2-5, with D perhaps TRBD2 (6 bases). The CDR3 runs 16 residues. Germline V gene data show CDR1 as MGHRA and CDR2 as YSYEKL. V was trimmed by 0 bases and J by 5 bases, leaving 16 bases between them. CDR3 loop: CASSQDIAGWLETQYF. The CDR3, as DNA: TGCGCCAGCAGCCAAGATATCGCGGGGTGGCTGGAGACCCAGTACTTC.

This clone has a handful of counts. V is TRBV7-8 and J is TRBJ2-1, with a weak D call TRBD2 (6 bases). The CDR3 is made up of 15 amino acids. From germline, CDR1 is SGHVS and CDR2 FQNEAQ. Deletions cut 2 bases from V and 4 bases from J, with 12 bases between. In nucleotides, the CDR3 is TGTGCCAGCAGCTTAATTGACGGGGGATACAATGAGCAGTTCTTC. Translating gives CASSLIDGGYNEQFF. Drawing the rest from reference TRBV7-8 and TRBJ2-1, the complete variable domain is GAGVSQSPRYKVAKRGQDVALRCDPISGHVSLFWYQQALGQGPEFLTYFQNEAQLDKSGLPSDRFFAERPEGSVSTLKIQRTQQEDSAVYLCASSLIDGGYNEQFFGPGTRLTVL.

Only one count was recorded for this clone. The rearrangement uses TRBV14 and TRBJ1-4; D uncertain. V was shortened by 4 bases and J by 7 bases, with 10 bases between the two germline ends. The CDR3 has 13 residues. Germline CDR1 reads SGHDN; CDR2 reads FVKESK. Written as DNA, the CDR3 is TGTGCCAGCAGCCCACAATACAGTGAAAAACTGTTTTTT. It codes for CASSPQYSEKLFF.

J is TRBJ2-1 and V is TRBV14; D is undetermined. Germline V CDR1 and CDR2: SGHDN, FVKESK. The CDR3 covers 18 residues. With 0 bases removed from V and 1 base from J, the gap between germline ends came to 16 bases. CDR3 residues: CASSQDRVTIRSYNEQFF. In DNA form, the CDR3 reads TGTGCCAGCAGCCAAGATCGTGTTACCATTAGATCCTACAATGAGCAGTTCTTC.

The chain employs TRBV6-1 and TRBJ2-3; 11 bases align to TRBD2. V dropped 7 bases and J dropped 3; count of bases not matched to a gene: 3. Looked up from germline, CDR1 is MNHNS and CDR2 is SASEGT. This CDR3 contains 14 residues. The CDR3 nucleotides are TGTGCCAGCAATAGCGGGGGGGAAACAGATACGCAGTATTTT. Amino acid sequence: CASNSGGETDTQYF.

Only a few counts were recorded for this clone. The chain carries TRBV29-1 and TRBJ2-1; unclear D gene. Trimming pared 1 base from V and 3 bases from J, leaving 19 bases between. This CDR3 is built from 17 residues. Germline V gene lookup returns CDR1 SQVTM and CDR2 ANQGSEA. The CDR3 nucleotides are TGCAGCGTTGAAGGAATAGGTATAAGTGGGGTCTACAATGAGCAGTTCTTC. Protein sequence: CSVEGIGISGVYNEQFF.

This chain's CDR3 is CASSIDLGINGGNEQFF. CDR3 sequence (DNA): TGTGCCAGTAGTATAGATCTCGGGATCAACGGCGGCAATGAGCAGTTCTTC. The chain joins TRBV19 to TRBJ2-1, with D perhaps TRBD2 (5 bases). V lost 0 bases and J 6 bases, leaving 18 bases between the germline ends. The CDR3 length is 17 residues. Germline V gene sequence: CDR1 LNHDA, CDR2 SQIVND (reference sequence).

J is TRBJ2-1 and V is TRBV30; D is unresolved. Trimming pared 3 bases from V and 4 bases from J, leaving 10 bases between. The CDR3 is 13 residues long. Germline CDR1 GTSNPN, CDR2 SVGIG (reference sequence). In nucleotides, the CDR3 is TGTGCCTGGAGGTGGGCGGATTACAATGAGCAGTTCTTC. It yields the protein CAWRWADYNEQFF.

A word on this clone: A much larger clone sits a single nucleotide away, making a read error possible. Other DNA sequences in this sample translate to the same CDR3. The chain links TRBV7-6 to TRBJ2-5; D uncertain. The CDR3 sequence is 11 residues long. Deletions cut 2 bases from V and 2 bases from J, with 0 bases between. Germline assignment: CDR1 SGHVS and CDR2 FNYEAQ. CDR3: CASSLQETQYF. For the CDR3, the DNA is TGTGCCAGCAGCTTACAAGAGACCCAGTACTTC. The full variable domain, completed using reference TRBV7-6 and TRBJ2-5, is GAGVSQSPRYKVTKRGQDVALRCDPISGHVSLYWYRQALGQGPEFLTYFNYEAQQDKSGLPNDRFSAERPEGSISTLTIQRTEQRDSAMYRCASSLQETQYFGPGTRLLVL.

This clone was counted only a few times. This rearrangement joins TRBV14 to TRBJ1-2, with 8 bases that match TRBD1. Looked up from germline, CDR1 is SGHDN and CDR2 is FVKESK. Trimming at V came to 2 bases and at J to 7 bases, leaving 9 bases not matched to a gene. CDR3 length equals 15 residues. The CDR3 sequence is CASSQFRTGYGGYTF. The CDR3 DNA follows: TGTGCCAGCAGCCAATTTCGGACAGGGTACGGTGGCTACACCTTC.

A few counts support this clone. The chain carries TRBV5-5 and TRBJ1-2; no firm D call. Germline-derived CDR1 and CDR2 are SGHKS and YYEKEE (reference sequence). Trimming pared 1 base from V and 7 bases from J, leaving 8 bases between. The CDR3 runs to 12 residues. The CDR3, as DNA: TGTGCCAGCAGCTTGTCGGAGGGTGGCTACACCTTC. Its protein product is CASSLSEGGYTF.